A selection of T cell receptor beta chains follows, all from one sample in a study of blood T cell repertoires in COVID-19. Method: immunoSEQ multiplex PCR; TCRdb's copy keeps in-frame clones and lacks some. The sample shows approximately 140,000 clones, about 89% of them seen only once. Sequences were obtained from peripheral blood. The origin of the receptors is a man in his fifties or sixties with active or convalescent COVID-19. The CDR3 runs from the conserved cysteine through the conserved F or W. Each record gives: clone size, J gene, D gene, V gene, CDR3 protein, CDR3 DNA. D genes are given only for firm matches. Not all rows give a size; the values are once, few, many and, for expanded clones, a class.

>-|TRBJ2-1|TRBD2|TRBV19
CASGGLEVQDEQFF
TGTGCCAGTGGGGGACTAGAAGTACAGGATGAGCAGTTCTTC
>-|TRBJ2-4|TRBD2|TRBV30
CAWTRLAGGRGDIQYF
TGTGCCTGGACGAGACTAGCGGGAGGCCGGGGGGACATTCAGTACTTC
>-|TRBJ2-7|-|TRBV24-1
CATSDSGRGSGSEQYF
TGTGCCACCAGTGATTCTGGCAGGGGGAGCGGGAGCGAGCAGTACTTC
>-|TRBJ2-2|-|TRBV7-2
CASSQRPQGTGELFF
TGTGCCAGCAGCCAACGACCTCAGGGTACCGGGGAGCTGTTTTTT
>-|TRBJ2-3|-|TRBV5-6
CASSLSQTAGVDTQYF
TGTGCCAGCAGCTTGTCTCAGACGGCAGGGGTAGATACGCAGTATTTT
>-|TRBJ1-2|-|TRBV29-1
CSVDPGTPRVGGYTF
TGCAGCGTGGATCCCGGGACACCAAGGGTAGGGGGCTACACCTTC
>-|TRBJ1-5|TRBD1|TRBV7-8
CASRPGQGTSNQPQHF
TGTGCCAGCAGACCGGGACAGGGAACCAGCAATCAGCCCCAGCATTTT
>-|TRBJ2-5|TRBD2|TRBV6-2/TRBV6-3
CASSPGGGIGTQYF
TGTGCCAGCAGTCCGGGGGGGGGCATTGGGACCCAGTACTTC
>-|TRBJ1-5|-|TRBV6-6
CASSPSDQPQHF
TGTGCCAGCAGTCCCTCAGATCAGCCCCAGCATTTT
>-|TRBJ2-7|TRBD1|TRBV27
CASSRLLYDRESYEQYF
TGTGCCAGCAGTCGCTTACTATATGACAGGGAATCCTACGAGCAGTACTTC
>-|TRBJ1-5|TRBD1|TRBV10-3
CATQGQEAQPQHF
TGTGCCACCCAAGGACAGGAAGCTCAGCCCCAGCATTTT
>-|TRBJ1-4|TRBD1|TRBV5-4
CASRAGTGKEKLFF
TGTGCCAGCAGGGCCGGGACAGGGAAGGAAAAACTGTTTTTT
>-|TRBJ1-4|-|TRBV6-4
CATSREVNEKLFF
TGTGCTACCAGTCGGGAGGTTAATGAAAAACTGTTTTTT
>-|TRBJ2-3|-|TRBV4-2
CASSQDRGGASTDTQYF
TGTGCCAGCAGCCAAGATCGAGGGGGGGCTAGCACAGATACGCAGTATTTT
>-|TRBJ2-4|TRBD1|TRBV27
CASSLDRVDIQYF
TGTGCCAGCAGTTTGGACAGGGTGGACATTCAGTACTTC
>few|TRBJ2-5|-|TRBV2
CASSNGPGETQYF
TGTGCCAGCAGTAATGGGCCTGGGGAGACCCAGTACTTC
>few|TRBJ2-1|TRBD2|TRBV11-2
CASSLGTTSYNEQFF
TGTGCCAGCAGCCTCGGGACTACATCCTACAATGAGCAGTTCTTC
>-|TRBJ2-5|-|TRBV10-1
CASSDRGGAPQYF
TGCGCCAGCAGCGACCGTGGTGGGGCCCCCCAGTACTTC
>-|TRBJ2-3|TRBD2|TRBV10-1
CATQPGGLADQDTQYF
TGCGCCACCCAGCCGGGGGGTCTAGCGGACCAAGATACGCAGTATTTT
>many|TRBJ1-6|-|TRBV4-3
CASSQQRGYNSPLHF
TGCGCCAGCAGCCAACAGAGAGGGTATAATTCACCCCTCCACTTT
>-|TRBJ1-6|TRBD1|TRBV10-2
CASSPRDRVRDSPLHF
TGCGCCAGCAGCCCCCGGGACAGGGTTCGGGATTCACCCCTCCACTTT
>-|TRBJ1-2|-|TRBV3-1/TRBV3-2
CASSLREQGRRGYTF
TGTGCCAGCAGCCTAAGAGAACAGGGTCGGCGGGGCTACACCTTC
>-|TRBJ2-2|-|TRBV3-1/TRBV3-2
CASRKRDSYTGELFF
TGTGCCAGCAGGAAACGGGACTCCTACACCGGGGAGCTGTTTTTT
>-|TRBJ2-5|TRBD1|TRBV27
CASFGQGETQYF
TGTGCCAGCTTTGGACAGGGAGAGACCCAGTACTTC
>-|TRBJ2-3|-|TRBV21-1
CASTEGTGTKYF
TGTGCCAGCACCGAAGGAACCGGGACAAAGTATTTT
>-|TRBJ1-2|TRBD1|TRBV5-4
CASRNTRQGAYSGYTF
TGTGCCAGCAGAAATACCAGACAGGGGGCTTACAGTGGCTACACCTTC
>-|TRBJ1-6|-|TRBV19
CASSGRHGNSPLHF
TGTGCCAGTAGTGGTAGACATGGAAATTCACCCCTCCACTTT
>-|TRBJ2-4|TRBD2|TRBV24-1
CATSEGSGGSRYF
TGTGCCACCAGTGAGGGTAGCGGGGGGTCCAGGTACTTC
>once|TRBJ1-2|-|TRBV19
CASSIEEGFYGYTF
TGTGCCAGTAGTATAGAGGAGGGATTCTATGGCTACACCTTC
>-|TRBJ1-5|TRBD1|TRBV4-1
CASSQGQGGGSNQPQHF
TGCGCCAGCAGCCAAGGACAGGGGGGGGGTAGCAATCAGCCCCAGCATTTT
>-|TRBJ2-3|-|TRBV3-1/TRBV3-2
CASSFRTDTQYF
TGTGCCAGCAGCTTCCGGACAGATACGCAGTATTTT
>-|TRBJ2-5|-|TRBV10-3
CAASGIQETQYF
TGTGCCGCCTCAGGGATTCAAGAGACCCAGTACTTC
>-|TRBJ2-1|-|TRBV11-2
CASSQTRRGSYNEQFF
TGTGCCAGCAGCCAAACCCGACGCGGCTCCTACAATGAGCAGTTCTTC
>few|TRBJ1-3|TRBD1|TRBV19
CASSPGQVPGNTIYF
TGTGCCAGTAGTCCGGGACAGGTGCCTGGAAACACCATATATTTT
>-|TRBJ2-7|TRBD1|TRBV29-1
CSVSGTGPNEQYF
TGCAGCGTCTCCGGGACAGGGCCCAACGAGCAGTACTTC
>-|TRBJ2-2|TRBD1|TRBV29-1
CSVQTGGTGELFF
TGCAGCGTGCAGACAGGGGGAACCGGGGAGCTGTTTTTT
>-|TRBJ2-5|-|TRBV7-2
CASSLVTGQETQYF
TGTGCCAGCAGCTTAGTGACAGGCCAAGAGACCCAGTACTTC
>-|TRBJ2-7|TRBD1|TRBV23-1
CASSHQTGVSYEQYF
TGCGCCAGCAGTCACCAGACAGGGGTCTCCTACGAGCAGTACTTC
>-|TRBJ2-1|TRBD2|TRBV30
CAWSGAGGFNEQFF
TGTGCCTGGAGTGGGGCGGGGGGGTTCAATGAGCAGTTCTTC
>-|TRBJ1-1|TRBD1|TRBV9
CASSAWDRGNTEAFF
TGTGCCAGCAGCGCTTGGGACAGAGGAAACACTGAAGCTTTCTTT
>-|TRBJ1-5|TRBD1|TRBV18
CASSRQGQQPQHF
TGTGCCAGCTCACGACAGGGTCAACAGCCCCAGCATTTT
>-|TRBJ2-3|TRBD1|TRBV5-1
CASSLAGMGQSTDTQYF
TGCGCCAGCAGCTTGGCGGGAATGGGACAGAGCACAGATACGCAGTATTTT
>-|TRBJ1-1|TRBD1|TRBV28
CASSSRRGWNTEAFF
TGTGCCAGCAGTTCACGCAGGGGGTGGAACACTGAAGCTTTCTTT
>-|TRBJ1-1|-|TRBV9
CASSVLPGNTEAFF
TGTGCCAGCAGCGTTCTTCCAGGGAACACTGAAGCTTTCTTT
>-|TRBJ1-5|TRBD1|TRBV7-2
CASSFPDGTGGNQPQHF
TGTGCCAGCAGCTTCCCGGATGGGACAGGGGGCAATCAGCCCCAGCATTTT
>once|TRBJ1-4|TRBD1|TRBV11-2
CASSKGQEGDEKLFF
TGTGCCAGCAGCAAGGGACAGGAGGGGGATGAAAAACTGTTTTTT